A single sample is the source of the 19 T cell receptor beta chains below, sequenced in a study of cytomegalovirus exposure and HLA in healthy donors. The study ran its PCR with 60 Vbeta and 13 Jbeta primers. TCRdb's copy holds only in-frame clones and misses some; the assay was immunoSEQ multiplex PCR. The table lists 200,000 to 300,000 clones, 82% of them singletons. Sequencing was carried out using PBMCs. The receptors originated from a woman in her 40s in good health and CMV-seropositive.

This sequence joins TRBV5-1 and TRBJ1-1, with a weak D call TRBD1 (6 bases). The V gene's germline CDR1 is SGHRS and CDR2 YFSETQ. V shed 7 bases and J shed 0 bases, with 22 bases lying between them. The CDR3 spans 17 residues. The CDR3 DNA follows: TGCGCCAGCCGCCCCCAAGCAGGGGCCCCCTTGAACACTGAAGCTTTCTTT. It encodes CASRPQAGAPLNTEAFF.

This clone was seen just once. This rearrangement joins TRBV6-5 to TRBJ2-1, with TRBD1 matching over 11 bases. Trimming cost V 0 bases and J 9 bases; bases outside gene matches: 1. Per the germline V gene, CDR1 is MNHEY and CDR2 is SVGAGI. The CDR3 has 14 residues. The CDR3 bases are TGTGCCAGCAGTTACTCGGGACAGGGGGGTGAGCAGTTCTTC. It codes for CASSYSGQGGEQFF.

The rearrangement links TRBV9 to TRBJ2-5, with a possible D match to TRBD2 (6 bases). This CDR3 comprises 14 residues. Between the trimmed V and J ends, which lost 8 bases and 3 bases, there was a span of 17 bases. Germline values: CDR1 SGDLS, CDR2 YYNGEE. This chain's CDR3 is CARTRDFDKETQYF. The DNA for the CDR3 is TGTGCCAGAACGCGGGACTTCGACAAAGAGACCCAGTACTTC.

The J gene is TRBJ2-2, the V gene TRBV30; TRBD1 agrees at 9 bases. Germline lookup yields CDR1 GTSNPN and CDR2 SVGIG (reference sequence). The CDR3 contains 18 residues. J was trimmed by 4 bases and V by 2 bases; bases with no gene match: 14. The CDR3 region has the DNA TGTGCCTGGAGTTTTCTATATTACAGGGGGCGTCCCACCGGGGAGCTGTTTTTT. This gives the protein CAWSFLYYRGRPTGELFF.

V is TRBV30 and J is TRBJ2-3, with TRBD1 identical over 8 bases. V shed 5 bases, J shed 5 bases, and the junction held 12 bases outside the gene matches. In germline, CDR1 is GTSNPN, CDR2 SVGIG (reference sequence). There are 15 residues in the CDR3. The CDR3 DNA sequence: TGTGCCTGGGGGGGACCTCAGGGGGCCGGAGATACGCAGTATTTT. This gives the protein CAWGGPQGAGDTQYF.

The V gene is TRBV4-2, the J gene TRBJ2-1, with D possibly TRBD1 on 5 matching bases. Germline CDR1 reads LGHNA; CDR2 reads YNFKEQ. The V end was cut by 1 base, the J end by 8 bases, with 15 bases between. This CDR3 is built from 15 residues. The CDR3 is CASSQAQGAIDEQFF. The CDR3 nucleotides read TGTGCCAGCAGCCAAGCCCAGGGTGCAATTGATGAGCAGTTCTTC.

This clone is a singleton in its sample. The rearrangement links TRBV25-1 to TRBJ2-5, with 10 bases that match TRBD2. This CDR3 has 18 residues. V lost 2 bases and J lost 5; bases outside the gene matches: 14. Germline loops: CDR1 MGHDK, CDR2 SYGVNS. The CDR3 here is CASSEIEGAGGPGETQYF. DNA of the CDR3: TGTGCCAGCAGTGAAATTGAGGGAGCGGGAGGGCCGGGGGAGACCCAGTACTTC.

The rearrangement uses TRBV9 and TRBJ2-2; 8 nucleotides line up with TRBD2. V trimming: 5 bases; J trimming: 1 base; junction bases outside the gene matches: 4. Germline lookup yields CDR1 SGDLS and CDR2 YYNGEE. This CDR3 comprises 15 residues. In DNA form, the CDR3 reads TGTGCCAGCAGTAACGGGGGGGGGAACACCGGGGAGCTGTTTTTT. This encodes CASSNGGGNTGELFF.

The chain uses TRBV4-1 and TRBJ2-3; TRBD2 might be the D (6 bases). Germline V gives CDR1 MGHRA, CDR2 YSYEKL. This CDR3 is built from 16 residues. The ends were cut back, 5 bases at V and 4 bases at J, with 19 bases in the middle. The CDR3 reads CASSTGLPLTADTQYF. The CDR3 DNA follows: TGCGCCAGCAGCACTGGACTACCGCTAACCGCAGATACGCAGTATTTT.

This chain uses TRBV4-2 with TRBJ2-7; 11 positions agree with TRBD1. V was pared by 2 bases and J by 0 bases, with 3 bases of the junction left unmatched. This CDR3 region has 16 residues. CDR1 and CDR2 (germline): LGHNA, YNFKEQ. The CDR3 loop reads CASSQQGQGGSYEQYF. CDR3 bases: TGTGCCAGCAGCCAACAGGGACAGGGGGGCTCCTACGAGCAGTACTTC.

This sequence joins TRBV19 and TRBJ1-6; D is ambiguous. The CDR3 extends over 14 amino acids. Germline-derived CDR1 and CDR2 are LNHDA and SQIVND (reference sequence). Between the trimmed V and J ends, which lost 3 bases and 6 bases, there was a span of 9 bases. The CDR3 DNA follows: TGTGCCAGTAGTATGCAGGCTCCTAATTCACCCCTCCACTTT. It encodes CASSMQAPNSPLHF.

This clone was seen only once. Within the sample, other DNA sequences also encode this same CDR3. The rearrangement joins TRBV7-2 to TRBJ2-3, with 9 nucleotides matching TRBD2. This CDR3 is 15 amino acids long. V dropped 1 base and J dropped 4; count of bases not matched to a gene: 3. The V gene's germline CDR1 is SGHTA and CDR2 FQGNSA. Written as DNA, the CDR3 is TGTGCCAGCAGCTTAGTTGCGGGAGGGCCAGATACGCAGTATTTT. Its protein product is CASSLVAGGPDTQYF. The whole variable domain, filled in from reference TRBV7-2 and TRBJ2-3, reads GAGVSQSPSNKVTEKGKDVELRCDPISGHTALYWYRQSLGQGLEFLIYFQGNSAPDKSGLPSDRFSAERTGGSVSTLTIQRTQQEDSAVYLCASSLVAGGPDTQYFGPGTRLTVL.

The CDR3 DNA is TGTGCCAGCAGTTACCGGTCGGGCACTGAAGCTTTCTTT. Its translation is CASSYRSGTEAFF. The rearrangement links TRBV6-6 to TRBJ1-1; no clear D. This CDR3 contains 13 residues. V shed 2 bases and J shed 4 bases, with 8 bases lying between them. Germline V gene data show CDR1 as MNHNY and CDR2 as SVGAGI (reference sequence).

V and J are TRBV7-9 and TRBJ1-1, with D perhaps TRBD1 (5 bases). The CDR3 covers 15 residues. V lost 2 bases, J lost 1 base, and 11 bases lay in between. Germline V CDR1 and CDR2: SEHNR, FQNEAQ (reference sequence). CDR3 protein: CASSLQVDRNTEAFF. DNA of the CDR3: TGTGCCAGCAGCTTACAGGTCGACAGGAACACTGAAGCTTTCTTT. The variable domain in full, completed from reference TRBV7-9 and TRBJ1-1, reads DTGVSQNPRHKITKRGQNVTFRCDPISEHNRLYWYRQTLGQGPEFLTYFQNEAQLEKSRLLSDRFSAERPKGSFSTLEIQRTEQGDSAMYLCASSLQVDRNTEAFFGQGTRLTVV.

V is TRBV19 and J is TRBJ1-1; no definite D call. V lost 3 bases and J 9 bases, leaving 14 bases between the germline ends. The CDR3 totals 13 residues. Germline V gene data show CDR1 as LNHDA and CDR2 as SQIVND (reference sequence). The CDR3 sequence is CASSMAGLRKAFF. The CDR3 DNA follows: TGTGCCAGTAGTATGGCAGGATTACGAAAAGCTTTCTTT.

The V and J genes are TRBV5-6 and TRBJ1-2; a weak D match, TRBD1 (5 bases). Germline-derived CDR1 and CDR2 are SGHDT and YYEEEE. The CDR3 runs to 14 residues. The V end lost 4 bases, the J end lost 7 bases, and 17 bases lay between the germline ends. The CDR3 is CASSPFGGDSGYTF. The CDR3 DNA reads as TGTGCCAGCAGCCCCTTCGGGGGGGATAGTGGCTACACCTTC.

The rearrangement uses TRBV6-5 and TRBJ1-6; D is unresolved. Germline V gene data show CDR1 as MNHEY and CDR2 as SVGAGI. This CDR3 has 15 amino acids. The V end lost 2 bases, the J end lost 7 bases, and 12 bases lay between the germline ends. CDR3 protein: CASSYTGSRNSPLHF. The CDR3 DNA reads as TGTGCCAGCAGTTACACCGGGAGTCGAAATTCACCCCTCCACTTT.

The chain uses TRBV5-8 and TRBJ1-2; 11 bases map to TRBD1. Germline V gene sequence: CDR1 SGHTS, CDR2 YDEGEE. The CDR3 is 15 amino acids. J was trimmed by 6 bases and V by 1 base; bases with no gene match: 5. The CDR3 nucleotides read TGTGCCAGCAGCTTGCCCGGGACAGGGGGTCATGGCTACACCTTC. It yields the protein CASSLPGTGGHGYTF.

This sequence joins TRBV2 and TRBJ2-3, with 8 bases identical to TRBD1. Germline-derived CDR1 and CDR2 are SNHLY and FYNNEI. This CDR3 is 14 amino acids long. The V segment lost 6 bases and the J segment 1 base; nucleotides outside the gene matches: 3. The CDR3 loop reads CASSGGQGTDTQYF. As DNA, the CDR3 is TGTGCCAGCAGCGGGGGACAGGGCACAGATACGCAGTATTTT.